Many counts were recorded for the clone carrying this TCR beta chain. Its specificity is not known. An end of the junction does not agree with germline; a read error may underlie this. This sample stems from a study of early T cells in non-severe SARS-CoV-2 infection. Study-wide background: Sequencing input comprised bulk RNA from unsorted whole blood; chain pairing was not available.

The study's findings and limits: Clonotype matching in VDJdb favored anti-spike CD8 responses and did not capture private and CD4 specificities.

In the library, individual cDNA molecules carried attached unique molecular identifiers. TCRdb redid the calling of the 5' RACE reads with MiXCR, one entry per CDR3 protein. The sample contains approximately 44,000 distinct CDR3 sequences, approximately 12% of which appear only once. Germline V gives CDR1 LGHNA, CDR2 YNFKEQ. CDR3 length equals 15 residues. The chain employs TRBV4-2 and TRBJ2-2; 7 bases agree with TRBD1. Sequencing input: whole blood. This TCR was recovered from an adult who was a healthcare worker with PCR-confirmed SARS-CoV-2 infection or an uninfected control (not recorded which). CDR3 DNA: TGTGCCAGCAGACCACCGACAGGGAACGCCGGGGAGCTGTTTTTT. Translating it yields CASRPPTGNAGELFF.